This TCR beta chain appears in the sequencing data of a study of identifying expanded T cells in peripheral blood. Findings and caveats of the study: About 1.2 clones differed between technical replicates, versus approximately 16 and 20 over time. Variance in clone template counts between approximately two-week samples significantly increased with total template count across all healthy donors.

As regards this clone: The antigen is unknown. Other DNA sequences within the sample encode an identical CDR3.

The V and J ends lost 4 bases and 3 bases respectively, with 6 bases between them. This CDR3 contains 12 residues. Germline V gives CDR1 SGHRS, CDR2 YFSETQ. No infections or other immune events were documented during collection. Assay used: immunoSEQ multiplex PCR; TCRdb lists only in-frame clones, some missing. The sample carries about 91,000 clones, 85% to 90% recorded once. Material for sequencing was blood. The chain couples TRBV5-1 to TRBJ2-3; tentative D call: TRBD2 (5 bases). The clonotype was recovered from a person between 18 and 75 years old in good health. The CDR3 DNA is TGCGCCAGCAGCCCGGGAACAGATACGCAGTATTTT. Its translation: CASSPGTDTQYF.